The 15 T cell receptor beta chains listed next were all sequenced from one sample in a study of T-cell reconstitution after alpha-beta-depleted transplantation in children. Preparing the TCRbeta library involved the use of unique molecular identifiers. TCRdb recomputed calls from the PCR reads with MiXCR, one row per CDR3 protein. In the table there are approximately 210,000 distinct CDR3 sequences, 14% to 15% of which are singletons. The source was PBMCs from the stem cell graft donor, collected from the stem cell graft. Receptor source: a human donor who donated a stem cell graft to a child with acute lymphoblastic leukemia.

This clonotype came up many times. CDR3: CASRPTGAETQYF. The DNA of the CDR3 is TGTGCCAGCAGGCCAACAGGGGCGGAGACCCAGTACTTC. V usage is TRBV28 and J usage is TRBJ2-5; 7 nucleotides match TRBD1. Per the germline V gene, CDR1 is MDHEN and CDR2 is SYDVKM. Unmatched junction bases numbered 6, after V lost 6 bases and J lost 5 bases. The CDR3 consists of 13 residues.

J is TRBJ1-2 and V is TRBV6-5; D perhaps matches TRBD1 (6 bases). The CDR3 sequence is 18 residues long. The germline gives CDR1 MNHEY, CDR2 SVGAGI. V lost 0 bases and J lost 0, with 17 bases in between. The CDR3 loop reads CASSYSLRGGVSNYGYTF. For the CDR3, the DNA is TGTGCCAGCAGTTACTCGCTCAGGGGTGGTGTCTCTAACTATGGCTACACCTTC.

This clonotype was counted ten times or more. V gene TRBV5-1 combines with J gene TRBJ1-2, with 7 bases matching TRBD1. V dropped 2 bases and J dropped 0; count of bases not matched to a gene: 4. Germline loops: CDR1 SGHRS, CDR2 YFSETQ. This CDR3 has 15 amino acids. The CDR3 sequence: CASSFVGTANYGYTF. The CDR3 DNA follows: TGCGCCAGCAGCTTTGTCGGGACAGCTAACTATGGCTACACCTTC.

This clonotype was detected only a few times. For the CDR3, the DNA is TGCAGTGTCCAGGGATCCAATGAGCAGTTCTTC. The encoded protein is CSVQGSNEQFF. The V gene is TRBV20-1, the J gene TRBJ2-1; TRBD1 is a possible D gene (5 bases). The germline V gene encodes CDR1 DFQATT and CDR2 SNEGSKA (reference sequence). V gave up 7 bases and J gave up 6 bases, with 10 bases separating them. The CDR3 totals 11 residues.

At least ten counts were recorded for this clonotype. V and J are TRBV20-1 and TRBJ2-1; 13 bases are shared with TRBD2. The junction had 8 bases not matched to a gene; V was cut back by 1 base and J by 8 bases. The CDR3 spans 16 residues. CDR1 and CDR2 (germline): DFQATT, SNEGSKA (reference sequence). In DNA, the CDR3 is TGCAGTGCTAGAGGGACTAGCGGGAGTCTCGTCTATGAGCAGTTCTTC. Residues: CSARGTSGSLVYEQFF.

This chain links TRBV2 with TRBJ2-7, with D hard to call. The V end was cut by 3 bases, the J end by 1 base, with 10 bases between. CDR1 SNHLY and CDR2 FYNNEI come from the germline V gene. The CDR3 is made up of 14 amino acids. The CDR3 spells CASSEGIWSYEQYF. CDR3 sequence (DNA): TGTGCCAGCAGTGAGGGGATTTGGTCCTACGAGCAGTACTTC.

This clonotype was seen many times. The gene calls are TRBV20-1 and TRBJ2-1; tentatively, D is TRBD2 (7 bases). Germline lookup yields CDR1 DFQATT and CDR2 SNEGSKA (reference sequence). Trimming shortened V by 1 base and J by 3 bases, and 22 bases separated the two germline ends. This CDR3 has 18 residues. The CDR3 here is CSARGGGPTSPLYNEQFF. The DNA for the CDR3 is TGCAGTGCTAGAGGTGGGGGGCCGACTAGCCCCCTCTACAATGAGCAGTTCTTC.

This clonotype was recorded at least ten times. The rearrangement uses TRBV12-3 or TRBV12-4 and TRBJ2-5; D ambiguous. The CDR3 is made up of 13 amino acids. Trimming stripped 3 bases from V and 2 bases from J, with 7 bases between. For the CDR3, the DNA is TGTGCCAGCAGTTTGGTAGGACAAGAGACCCAGTACTTC. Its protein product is CASSLVGQETQYF.

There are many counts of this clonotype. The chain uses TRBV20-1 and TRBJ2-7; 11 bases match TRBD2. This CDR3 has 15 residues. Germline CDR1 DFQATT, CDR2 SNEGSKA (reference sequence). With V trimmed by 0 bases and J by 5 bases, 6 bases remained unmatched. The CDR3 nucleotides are TGCAGTGCTAGAGATTCGATACTAGCGGGAGACGAGCAGTACTTC. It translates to CSARDSILAGDEQYF.

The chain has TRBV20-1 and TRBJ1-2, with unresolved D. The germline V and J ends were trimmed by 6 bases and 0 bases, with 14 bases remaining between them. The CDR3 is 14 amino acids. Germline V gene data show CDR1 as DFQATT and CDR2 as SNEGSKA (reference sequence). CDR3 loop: CSAWTSGSNYGYTF. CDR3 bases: TGCAGTGCCTGGACTAGCGGATCTAACTATGGCTACACCTTC.

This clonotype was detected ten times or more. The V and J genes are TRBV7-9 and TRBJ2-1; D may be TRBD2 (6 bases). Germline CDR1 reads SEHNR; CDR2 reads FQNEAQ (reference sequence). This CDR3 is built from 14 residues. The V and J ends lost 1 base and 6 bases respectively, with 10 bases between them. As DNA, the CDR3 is TGTGCCAGCAGCTTAGGGGGACTCTCCAATGAGCAGTTCTTC. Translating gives CASSLGGLSNEQFF.

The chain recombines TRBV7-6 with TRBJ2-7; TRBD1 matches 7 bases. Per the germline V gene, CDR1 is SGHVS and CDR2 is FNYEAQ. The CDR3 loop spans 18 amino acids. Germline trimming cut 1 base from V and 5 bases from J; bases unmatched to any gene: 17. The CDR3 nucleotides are TGTGCCAGCAGCTTAGAGTGGCGGCGACAGGGTCGTTACCACGAGCAGTACTTC. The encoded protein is CASSLEWRRQGRYHEQYF.

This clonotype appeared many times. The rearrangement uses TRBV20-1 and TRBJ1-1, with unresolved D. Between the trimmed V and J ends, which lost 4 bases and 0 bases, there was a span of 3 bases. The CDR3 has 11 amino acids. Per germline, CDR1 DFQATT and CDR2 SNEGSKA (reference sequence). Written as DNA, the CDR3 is TGCAGTGCTAAAATGAACACTGAAGCTTTCTTT. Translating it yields CSAKMNTEAFF.

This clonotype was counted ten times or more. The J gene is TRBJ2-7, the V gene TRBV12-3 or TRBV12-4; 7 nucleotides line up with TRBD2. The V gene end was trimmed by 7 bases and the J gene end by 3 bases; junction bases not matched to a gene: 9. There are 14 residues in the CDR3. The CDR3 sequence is CASTSWREYYEQYF. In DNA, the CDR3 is TGTGCCAGCACCTCCTGGCGGGAGTACTACGAGCAGTACTTC.

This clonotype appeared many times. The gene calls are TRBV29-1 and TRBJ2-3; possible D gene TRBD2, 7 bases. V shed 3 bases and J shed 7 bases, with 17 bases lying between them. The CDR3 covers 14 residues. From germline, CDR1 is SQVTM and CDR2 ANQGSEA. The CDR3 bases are TGCAGCGTTGATCGGGGGGCCGGGGATAATACGCAGTATTTT. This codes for CSVDRGAGDNTQYF.